These T cell receptor beta chains were read from a single sample in a study of CD8 T cells in ankylosing spondylitis. One entry per CDR3 protein, called by TCRdb with MiXCR from the 5' RACE reads. The sample carries roughly 370,000 distinct CDR3 sequences, around 20% recorded once. The sample comprised blood, either unsorted or a sorted T cell fraction (not recorded which). These receptors were collected from a male donor with ankylosing spondylitis. CDR3s include the opening cysteine and the closing phenylalanine or tryptophan.

TRBV27	TRBJ1-6	CASRPWGNSPLHF
TRBV12-3/TRBV12-4	TRBJ2-7	CASSRDRFEQYF
TRBV5-5	TRBJ1-5	CASSKQGLGQPQHF
TRBV3-1	TRBJ2-7	CASSRTYEQYF
TRBV5-1	TRBJ1-6	CASSLETGASPLHF
TRBV3-1	TRBJ2-7	CASSWTSGSLSPHEQYF
TRBV28	TRBJ2-2	CASSLRGASGELFF
TRBV11-1	TRBJ2-2	CASSKSSGRITGELFF
TRBV27	TRBJ2-7	CASSPRERPYEQYF
TRBV7-7	TRBJ2-1	CASSYGQSNEQFF
TRBV2	TRBJ1-5	CASSYRTVNQPQHF
TRBV15	TRBJ1-5	CATSRRQANRPQHF
TRBV10-3	TRBJ1-1	CAISEWELNTEAFF
TRBV5-1	TRBJ2-5	CASSLLGGRQETQYF
TRBV4-3	TRBJ1-6	CASSQAAGENSPLHF
TRBV4-3	TRBJ1-6	CASSQDLGQSNSPLHF
TRBV20-1	TRBJ2-4	CSARDPLKAKNIQYF
TRBV12-3/TRBV12-4	TRBJ2-1	CASSFRLAQNEQFF
TRBV6-1	TRBJ1-1	CASSRAGGVWDTEAFF
TRBV9	TRBJ1-1	CASSFRTDTEAFF
TRBV5-1	TRBJ1-1	CASSPWDRGRAEAFF
TRBV6-4	TRBJ2-1	CASSASGSVNEQFF
TRBV6-1	TRBJ2-2	CASSLRAANTGELFF